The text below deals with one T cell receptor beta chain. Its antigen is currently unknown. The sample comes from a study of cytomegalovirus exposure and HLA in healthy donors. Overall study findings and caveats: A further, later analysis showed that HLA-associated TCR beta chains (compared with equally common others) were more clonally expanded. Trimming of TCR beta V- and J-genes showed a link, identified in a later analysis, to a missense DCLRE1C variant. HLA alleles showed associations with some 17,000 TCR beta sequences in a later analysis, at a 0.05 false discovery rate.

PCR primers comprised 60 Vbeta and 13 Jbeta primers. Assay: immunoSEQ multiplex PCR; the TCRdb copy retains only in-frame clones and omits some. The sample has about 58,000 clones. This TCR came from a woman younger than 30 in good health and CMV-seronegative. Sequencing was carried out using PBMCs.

The CDR3 protein is CASSRGQGNHEQYF. In DNA form, the CDR3 reads TGTGCCAGCAGCCGAGGACAGGGGAACCACGAGCAGTACTTC. The chain couples TRBV4-2 to TRBJ2-7, with 9 bases aligning to TRBD1. CDR1 is LGHNA, CDR2 YNFKEQ, per germline. The CDR3 length is 14 residues. V was clipped by 4 bases and J by 5 bases; unmatched bases: 6.